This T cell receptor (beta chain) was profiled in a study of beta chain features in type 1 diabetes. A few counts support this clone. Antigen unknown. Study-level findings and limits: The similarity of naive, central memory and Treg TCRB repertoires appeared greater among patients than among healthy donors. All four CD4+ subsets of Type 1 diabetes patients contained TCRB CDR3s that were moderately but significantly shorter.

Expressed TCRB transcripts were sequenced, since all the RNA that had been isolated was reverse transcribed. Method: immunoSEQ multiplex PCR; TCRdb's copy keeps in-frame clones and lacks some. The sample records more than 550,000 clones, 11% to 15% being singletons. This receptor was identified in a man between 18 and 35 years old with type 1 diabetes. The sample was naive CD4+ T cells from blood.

The CDR3, as DNA: TGTGCCTGGAGTGTGACTACAGGCACTGAAGCTTTCTTT. It specifies CAWSVTTGTEAFF. This chain joins TRBV30 and TRBJ1-1; TRBD1 might be the D (5 bases). Trimming removed 0 bases from V and 4 bases from J, with 9 bases in between. CDR3 length: 13 residues. Germline V lookup: CDR1 GTSNPN, CDR2 SVGIG (reference sequence).